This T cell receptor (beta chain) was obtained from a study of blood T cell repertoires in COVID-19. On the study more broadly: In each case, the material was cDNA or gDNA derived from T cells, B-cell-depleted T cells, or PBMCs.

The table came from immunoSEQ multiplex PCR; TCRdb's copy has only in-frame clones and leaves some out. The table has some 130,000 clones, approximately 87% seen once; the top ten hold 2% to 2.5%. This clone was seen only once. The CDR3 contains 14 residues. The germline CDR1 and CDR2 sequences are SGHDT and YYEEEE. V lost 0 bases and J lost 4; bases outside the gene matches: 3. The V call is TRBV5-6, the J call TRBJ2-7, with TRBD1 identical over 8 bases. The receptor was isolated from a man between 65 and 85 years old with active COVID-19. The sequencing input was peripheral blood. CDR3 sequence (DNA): TGTGCCAGCAGCTTGGCAGGGGGCCGATACGAGCAGTACTTC. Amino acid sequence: CASSLAGGRYEQYF.